This TCR beta chain is from a study of blood T cell repertoires in COVID-19. Study in general: COVID-19 samples collected from the United States, Italy and Spain covered acute and convalescent phases. T cells, B-cell-depleted T cells, or PBMCs supplied cDNA or gDNA.

Per the germline V gene, CDR1 is SSHAT and CDR2 is FNYEAQ (reference sequence). The CDR3 is made up of 16 amino acids. Participant age was about 18 to 100 years, and participants resided in 24 US areas. Source study methods: Reference gene primers were amplified, and this amplification served to estimate nucleated cell counts. Generated by immunoSEQ multiplex PCR, the TCRdb table keeps only in-frame clones and is missing some. V, J and clone size are taken as reported in that table, and D and trimming were inferred from the DNA itself. The sample comprises hundreds of thousands of clones, around 81% of which are singletons, and 6.5% to 8.5% rests with the top ten. About this clone itself: Mismatch with germline at one junction end may stem from a read error.

This chain links TRBV7-7 with TRBJ2-3, with D tentatively TRBD2 (6 bases). The sample comprised PBMCs or T cells enriched from blood (not recorded which). This clonotype was sampled from a woman aged 40 to 50 with acute COVID-19. Written as DNA, the CDR3 is TGTGCTAGCAGCTTAGGTGGGGACTCTAGCACAGATACGCAGTATTTT. Translated: CASSLGGDSSTDTQYF.